This is a list of T cell receptor beta chains from one sample in a study of blood T cells in healthy people across ages. A single record per CDR3 protein comes from TCRdb applying MiXCR to the 5' RACE reads. The sample consists of about 900,000 distinct CDR3 sequences, around 62% of them appearing once. The sample consisted of blood. Receptor source: a man under 40 in good health. Both conserved end residues are part of each CDR3. The D gene is left open where the match is weak. Only part of the rows carry a size: once, few, many, or a class if the clone is expanded.

TRBJ2-5	NA	TRBV4-2	NA	CASSQGGPSIYETQYF	TGTGCCAGCAGCCAAGGGGGCCCATCCATATATGAGACCCAGTACTTC
TRBJ2-1	once	TRBV3-1	TRBD1	CASSQMGQLSNEQFF	TGTGCCAGCAGCCAAATGGGACAGCTAAGCAATGAGCAGTTCTTC
TRBJ2-7	NA	TRBV12-3/TRBV12-4	TRBD1	CASSPRDSDASQYF	TGTGCCAGCAGTCCCAGGGACAGTGATGCCTCCCAGTACTTC
TRBJ2-5	NA	TRBV20-1	NA	CSARFPGALNQETQYF	TGCAGTGCTAGATTCCCGGGGGCCTTAAACCAAGAGACCCAGTACTTC
TRBJ2-3	NA	TRBV6-1	TRBD2	CASTPGGLAGPTDTQYF	TGTGCCAGCACCCCGGGAGGACTAGCGGGGCCCACAGATACGCAGTATTTT
TRBJ2-7	once	TRBV7-2	NA	CASSLAFTSYEQYF	TGTGCCAGCAGCTTAGCTTTCACCTCCTACGAGCAGTACTTC
TRBJ2-7	NA	TRBV18	TRBD1	CASSSRDRVSEQYF	TGTGCCAGCTCATCCCGGGACAGGGTCTCCGAGCAGTACTTC
TRBJ2-5	NA	TRBV6-6	TRBD1	CASRGDRGRLETQYF	TGTGCCAGCAGGGGGGACAGGGGTAGGCTGGAGACCCAGTACTTC
TRBJ2-3	many	TRBV9	TRBD2	CASSVGGGTTDTQYF	TGTGCCAGCAGCGTAGGGGGGGGGACCACAGATACGCAGTATTTT
TRBJ2-3	few	TRBV15	NA	CATSRDAPRADTQYF	TGTGCCACCAGCAGAGATGCCCCTAGGGCAGATACGCAGTATTTT
TRBJ2-7	few	TRBV11-2	NA	CASSPGQASEQYF	TGTGCCAGCAGCCCCGGCCAAGCGAGTGAGCAGTACTTC
TRBJ2-3	once	TRBV29-1	TRBD2	CSVDRASGDPLPQYF	TGCAGCGTTGACCGGGCTAGCGGGGATCCCCTACCGCAGTATTTT
TRBJ1-2	NA	TRBV29-1	NA	CSVSAPGGANYGYTF	TGCAGCGTCTCAGCCCCTGGGGGAGCTAACTATGGCTACACCTTC
TRBJ2-7	NA	TRBV28	NA	CASNTGGRKSYEQYF	TGTGCCAGCAACACCGGGGGCCGAAAATCCTACGAGCAGTACTTC
TRBJ1-4	NA	TRBV7-6	NA	CASSAATRGNEKLFF	TGTGCCAGCAGCGCGGCAACCAGGGGTAATGAAAAACTGTTTTTT
TRBJ2-1	once	TRBV20-1	TRBD2	CSAHYSGGANEQFF	TGCAGTGCTCATTATAGCGGGGGGGCGAATGAGCAGTTCTTC
TRBJ1-2	few	TRBV12-3/TRBV12-4	NA	CASTAEGHGYTF	TGTGCCAGCACGGCAGAAGGGCATGGCTACACCTTC
TRBJ1-2	NA	TRBV29-1	NA	CSAEDHRDFINYGYTF	TGCAGCGCTGAGGACCACAGGGATTTTATTAACTATGGCTACACCTTC
TRBJ2-5	NA	TRBV7-2	TRBD2	CASNPRGLAGVGTQYF	TGTGCCAGCAACCCAAGGGGTCTAGCGGGGGTTGGGACCCAGTACTTC
TRBJ2-1	NA	TRBV11-2	TRBD2	CASSAPGLALHEQFF	TGTGCCAGCAGCGCCCCCGGACTAGCGCTCCATGAGCAGTTCTTC
TRBJ2-5	few	TRBV6-5	TRBD1	CASSYFDRGSRETQYF	TGTGCCAGCAGTTACTTCGACAGGGGCAGCAGAGAGACCCAGTACTTC
TRBJ2-1	NA	TRBV7-2	NA	CASSFSGQTYNEQFF	TGTGCCAGCAGCTTCTCTGGACAGACCTACAATGAGCAGTTCTTC
TRBJ2-7	NA	TRBV20-1	NA	CSARDGVGLYEQYF	TGCAGTGCTAGAGATGGGGTCGGTCTCTACGAGCAGTACTTC
TRBJ2-2	NA	TRBV11-3	NA	CASSFRDGTGELFF	TGTGCCAGCAGCTTCAGGGACGGGACCGGGGAGCTGTTTTTT
TRBJ2-5	NA	TRBV20-1	TRBD1	CSAINRGRQETQYF	TGCAGTGCTATAAACAGGGGGCGGCAAGAGACCCAGTACTTC
TRBJ2-7	few	TRBV12-3/TRBV12-4	NA	CASSFGFHEQYF	TGTGCCAGCAGTTTTGGGTTCCACGAGCAGTACTTC
TRBJ1-5	NA	TRBV29-1	TRBD1	CSVPQGTGGLNQPQHF	TGCAGCGTCCCCCAGGGGACAGGGGGCCTCAATCAGCCCCAGCATTTT
TRBJ2-1	NA	TRBV7-2	NA	CASSRRDNEQFF	TGTGCCAGCAGTCGCAGGGACAATGAGCAGTTCTTC
TRBJ2-7	NA	TRBV5-6	TRBD1	CASTPFLDRGRYEQYF	TGTGCCAGCACCCCCTTCCTGGACAGGGGGCGGTACGAGCAGTACTTC
TRBJ2-1	NA	TRBV12-3/TRBV12-4	TRBD2	CASSLSGVAYNEQFF	TGTGCCAGCAGCCTAAGCGGGGTGGCCTACAATGAGCAGTTCTTC
TRBJ2-5	NA	TRBV5-1	NA	CASSSTTPYQETQYF	TGCGCCAGCAGCTCCACTACTCCGTACCAAGAGACCCAGTACTTC
TRBJ2-6	few	TRBV6-2/TRBV6-3	NA	CASIGANVLTF	TGTGCCAGCATCGGGGCCAACGTCCTGACTTTC